These 8 T cell receptor beta chains were all obtained from the same sample, sequenced in a study of neoadjuvant anti-PD-1 for oral cavity cancer. Method: immunoSEQ multiplex PCR; TCRdb's copy keeps in-frame clones and lacks some. The data show fewer than 90,000 clones, under 85% seen once. Here the sequenced sample was PBMCs, taken before nivolumab (anti-PD-1) treatment. The receptor source for this set is a person aged 35 to 85 with oral cavity squamous cell carcinoma.

CDR3 bases: TGTGCCAGCAGCCTACCGGGACAGGGTATCAATGAGCAGTTCTTC. As protein: CASSLPGQGINEQFF. The V call is TRBV5-6, the J call TRBJ2-1; 9 nucleotides align to TRBD1. This CDR3 is built from 15 residues. Germline-derived CDR1 and CDR2 are SGHDT and YYEEEE. Losses at the gene ends were 4 bases for V and 6 bases for J; bases not matched to a gene: 8.

The V call is TRBV29-1, the J call TRBJ2-7, with 8 bases lining up with TRBD1. The CDR3 runs 14 residues. Trimming took 6 bases from V and 0 from J; bases not matched to a gene: 7. CDR1 and CDR2 from the germline V gene are SQVTM and ANQGSEA. The CDR3, as DNA: TGCAGCGTGGTCTTTGACAGGGGCTCCTACGAGCAGTACTTC. Amino acids: CSVVFDRGSYEQYF.

The V and J genes are TRBV4-2 and TRBJ1-5; D unclear. The germline V gene has CDR1 LGHNA and CDR2 YNFKEQ. V dropped 1 base and J dropped 9 bases, with 19 bases sitting between them. This CDR3 comprises 16 residues. The CDR3 is CASSQADGVPASPQHF. For the CDR3, the DNA is TGTGCCAGCAGCCAAGCGGATGGGGTCCCAGCGTCGCCCCAGCATTTT.

The J gene is TRBJ2-7, the V gene TRBV5-1, with TRBD2 matching 7 bases. Germline V gene lookup returns CDR1 SGHRS and CDR2 YFSETQ. V trimming: 2 bases; J trimming: 2 bases; junction bases outside the gene matches: 7. CDR3 length equals 15 residues. The CDR3 protein is CASSLEASGPYEQYF. CDR3 DNA sequence: TGCGCCAGCAGCTTAGAGGCTAGCGGACCCTACGAGCAGTACTTC. The complete variable domain, with remaining parts taken from reference TRBV5-1 and TRBJ2-7, reads KAGVTQTPRYLIKTRGQQVTLSCSPISGHRSVSWYQQTPGQGLQFLFEYFSETQRNKGNFPGRFSGRQFSNSRSEMNVSTLELGDSALYLCASSLEASGPYEQYFGPGTRLTVT.

This rearrangement joins TRBV19 to TRBJ2-1; 9 positions agree with TRBD1. Germline V lookup: CDR1 LNHDA, CDR2 SQIVND (reference sequence). The V and J ends lost 1 base and 13 bases, in that order; junction bases with no gene match: 17. There are 17 residues in the CDR3. In DNA, the CDR3 is TGTGCCAGTAGTATAGCTGCCCCCGGGACAGGGATGGGCCATCAGTTCTTC. Translation: CASSIAAPGTGMGHQFF.

The chain recombines TRBV6-1 with TRBJ1-3; D gene unclear. Trimming pared 3 bases from V and 4 bases from J, leaving 22 bases between. CDR1 and CDR2 (germline): MNHNS, SASEGT. CDR3 length equals 18 residues. The CDR3 is CASSDKKVEAVVGNTIYF. The CDR3 DNA follows: TGTGCCAGCAGTGATAAGAAAGTGGAGGCGGTCGTCGGAAACACCATATATTTT.

The chain recombines TRBV5-6 with TRBJ2-3; D gene ambiguous. The CDR3 loop spans 16 amino acids. The germline V gene encodes CDR1 SGHDT and CDR2 YYEEEE. Trimming stripped 4 bases from V and 0 bases from J, with 15 bases between. The CDR3 protein is CASSHKQGRSTDTQYF. CDR3 coding DNA: TGTGCCAGCAGCCACAAACAAGGCAGGAGCACAGATACGCAGTATTTT.

V gene TRBV6-5 combines with J gene TRBJ2-3; D gene ambiguous. Trimming stripped 2 bases from V and 6 bases from J, with 3 bases between. Germline CDR1 MNHEY, CDR2 SVGAGI. The CDR3 is 11 amino acids. The DNA of the CDR3 is TGTGCCAGCAGTTACGCGGATACGCAGTATTTT. Translated: CASSYADTQYF.